This passage covers 14 T cell receptor beta chains from one sample sequenced in a study of blood T cell repertoires in COVID-19. Generated by immunoSEQ multiplex PCR, the TCRdb table keeps only in-frame clones and is missing some. The sample shows 150,000 to 200,000 clones, about nine tenths of them seen only once. Sequencing used peripheral blood. The source of these receptors is a man aged 60-69 years with acute or convalescent COVID-19.

This CDR3 reads CASSYPDSSDTQYF. CDR3 nucleotide sequence: TGTGCCAGCAGTTACCCGGACAGCTCAGATACGCAGTATTTT. The V call is TRBV6-6, the J call TRBJ2-3, with D maybe TRBD1 (6 bases). The CDR3 is 14 amino acids. V gave up 2 bases and J gave up 4 bases, with 10 bases separating them. From germline, CDR1 is MNHNY and CDR2 SVGAGI (reference sequence).

This clone was recorded only once. The V call is TRBV28, the J call TRBJ2-7; TRBD1 is a possible D gene (6 bases). V was clipped by 3 bases and J by 0 bases, with 9 bases between them. CDR3 length: 14 residues. Per germline, CDR1 MDHEN and CDR2 SYDVKM. This chain's CDR3 is CASSLLGGSYEQYF. CDR3 DNA: TGTGCCAGCAGTTTGCTAGGGGGCTCCTACGAGCAGTACTTC. The variable domain in full, completed from reference TRBV28 and TRBJ2-7, reads DVKVTQSSRYLVKRTGEKVFLECVQDMDHENMFWYRQDPGLGLRLIYFSYDVKMKEKGDIPEGYSVSREKKERFSLILESASTNQTSMYLCASSLLGGSYEQYFGPGTRLTVT.

As regards this clone: The sample holds other DNA sequences that translate to the same CDR3. The V call is TRBV24-1, the J call TRBJ2-2; D not resolved. V dropped 3 bases and J dropped 6 bases, with 4 bases sitting between them. Germline values: CDR1 KGHDR, CDR2 SFDVKD. This CDR3 comprises 12 residues. This chain's CDR3 is CATSDLPGELFF. The CDR3 DNA is TGTGCCACCAGTGATCTCCCCGGGGAGCTGTTTTTT.

This clone was recorded once. This rearrangement joins TRBV19 to TRBJ2-1; maybe TRBD1 (6 bases). Deletions cut 1 base from V and 4 bases from J, with 8 bases between. Germline CDR1 is LNHDA and CDR2 is SQIVND (reference sequence). The CDR3 is made up of 14 amino acids. The CDR3 loop is CASSIVQGYNEQFF. The CDR3 region has the DNA TGTGCCAGTAGTATAGTACAGGGATACAATGAGCAGTTCTTC.

CDR3 residues: CASSYTTRGEQFF. The CDR3 DNA reads as TGTGCCAGCAGTTACACAACACGGGGTGAGCAGTTCTTC. The chain employs TRBV6-5 and TRBJ2-1, with a tentative D call TRBD2 (5 bases). The germline CDR1 and CDR2 sequences are MNHEY and SVGAGI. This CDR3 has 13 amino acids. Deletions cut 2 bases from V and 9 bases from J, with 11 bases between.

The chain is built from TRBV27 and TRBJ2-1, with 16 bases aligning to TRBD2. Unmatched junction bases numbered 3, after V lost 6 bases and J lost 1 base. Germline V gives CDR1 MNHEY, CDR2 SMNVEV (reference sequence). The CDR3 spans 17 residues. In DNA, the CDR3 is TGTGCCAGCAGGCCGGGACTAGCGGGAGGGTCCTACAATGAGCAGTTCTTC. It specifies CASRPGLAGGSYNEQFF.

The rearrangement uses TRBV9 and TRBJ2-7; TRBD1 agrees at 8 bases. This CDR3 is 15 amino acids long. The V and J ends lost 2 bases and 0 bases, in that order; junction bases with no gene match: 4. The germline CDR1 and CDR2 sequences are SGDLS and YYNGEE. In DNA form, the CDR3 reads TGTGCCAGCAGCGTGGGACAGGCGAGCTCCTACGAGCAGTACTTC. Protein: CASSVGQASSYEQYF.

This chain connects TRBV19 to TRBJ1-6, with TRBD1 as a possible D gene (6 bases). The CDR3 is 15 amino acids. V lost 7 bases and J lost 0, with 10 bases in between. CDR1 and CDR2 (germline): LNHDA, SQIVND (reference sequence). The CDR3 bases are TGTGCCAGTAACACCAGGGGCTCCTATAATTCACCCCTCCACTTT. Protein product: CASNTRGSYNSPLHF.

V is TRBV5-6 and J is TRBJ1-1; the match to TRBD1 covers 8 bases. Looked up from germline, CDR1 is SGHDT and CDR2 is YYEEEE. Germline trimming cut 2 bases from V and 5 bases from J; bases unmatched to any gene: 2. The CDR3 is 13 amino acids. The CDR3 protein is CASSFNRGTEAFF. The CDR3 region has the DNA TGTGCCAGCAGCTTCAACAGGGGGACTGAAGCTTTCTTT.

This sequence joins TRBV3-1 (or the pseudogene TRBV3-2) and TRBJ2-1; 9 bases match TRBD2. The CDR3 runs 16 residues. CDR1 and CDR2 from the germline V gene are LGHDT and YNNKEL (reference sequence). Losses at the gene ends were 2 bases for V and 6 bases for J; bases not matched to a gene: 8. In DNA, the CDR3 is TGTGCCAGCAGCCAATTTGGGACTAGCCTTTCCAATGAGCAGTTCTTC. This encodes CASSQFGTSLSNEQFF.

The rearrangement uses TRBV25-1 and TRBJ1-2; 11 bases agree with TRBD1. Looked up from germline, CDR1 is MGHDK and CDR2 is SYGVNS. This CDR3 contains 15 residues. J gave up 10 bases and V 4 bases, and 11 bases lay outside the gene matches. The CDR3 protein is CASSAEDRGPLSYTF. The CDR3 nucleotides read TGTGCCAGCAGTGCCGAGGACAGGGGGCCCCTTTCCTACACCTTC.

The count of this clone is one. This chain uses TRBV7-9 with TRBJ2-5; 7 nucleotides match TRBD1. CDR1 SEHNR and CDR2 FQNEAQ come from the germline V gene (reference sequence). After removal of 2 bases from V and 2 bases from J, the junction contained 8 bases not matched to a gene. The CDR3 is made up of 16 amino acids. Here the CDR3 reads CASSLRTGVLQETQYF. The CDR3 bases are TGTGCCAGCAGCTTACGGACAGGAGTCCTTCAAGAGACCCAGTACTTC.

The chain uses TRBV6-1 and TRBJ1-2, with D possibly matching TRBD1 (6 bases). The germline gives CDR1 MNHNS, CDR2 SASEGT. V lost 2 bases, J lost 6 bases, and 10 bases lay in between. This CDR3 contains 13 residues. CDR3 residues: CASSEQGLDGYTF. CDR3 in DNA: TGTGCCAGCAGTGAACAGGGGCTAGATGGCTACACCTTC.

This clone was observed a single time. This sequence joins TRBV5-5 and TRBJ2-1; 13 positions agree with TRBD2. Germline V gene sequence: CDR1 SGHKS, CDR2 YYEKEE (reference sequence). The CDR3 totals 15 residues. The V segment lost 5 bases and the J segment 6 bases; nucleotides outside the gene matches: 5. CDR3 sequence: CASSGLAGVLNEQFF. The CDR3 coding sequence is TGTGCCAGCAGTGGACTAGCGGGGGTGCTCAATGAGCAGTTCTTC.